These 11 T cell receptor beta chains were sequenced from one sample in a study of T cell repertoires in cytomegalovirus infection. In TCRdb, the reads were re-called with MiXCR into one record per CDR3 protein. Of about 140,000 distinct CDR3 sequences listed, roughly 6.5% are singletons. The source material was PBMCs. These receptors were obtained from a human donor in good health (CMV status not recorded). Some clones in this sample may be carry-over from other donors' samples.

This clonotype has at least ten counts. This sequence joins TRBV7-6 and TRBJ2-7; a weak D match, TRBD1 (5 bases). V lost 1 base, J lost 3 bases, and 13 bases lay in between. This CDR3 has 15 amino acids. The germline gives CDR1 SGHVS, CDR2 FNYEAQ. CDR3 sequence reads: CASSLGPGRDYEQYF. In DNA form, the CDR3 reads TGTGCCAGCAGCTTAGGCCCCGGCAGGGACTACGAGCAGTACTTC.

This clonotype has only a few counts. V gene TRBV6-2 or TRBV6-3 combines with J gene TRBJ2-3; tentatively, D is TRBD1 (6 bases). Germline CDR1 and CDR2: MNHEY and SVGEGT. CDR3 length: 11 amino acids. Trimming shortened V by 6 bases and J by 8 bases, and 9 bases separated the two germline ends. CDR3 sequence (DNA): TGTGCCAGCAGACGAGGGGGTACGCAGTATTTT. Protein sequence: CASRRGGTQYF.

This clonotype was seen repeatedly, ten times or more. V gene TRBV29-1 combines with J gene TRBJ2-5; no definite D call. Trimming left V 3 bases short and J 2 bases short, with 7 bases between. Germline CDR1 is SQVTM and CDR2 is ANQGSEA. CDR3 size: 12 residues. CDR3 protein: CSVDNTQETQYF. The CDR3 bases are TGCAGCGTTGATAACACACAAGAGACCCAGTACTTC. Complete variable domain (other parts from reference TRBV29-1 and TRBJ2-5): SAVISQKPSRDICQRGTSLTIQCQVDSQVTMMFWYRQQPGQSLTLIATANQGSEATYESGFVIDKFPISRPNLTFSTLTVSNMSPEDSSIYLCSVDNTQETQYFGPGTRLLVL.

This clonotype was observed a few times. This chain connects TRBV20-1 to TRBJ2-7, with D perhaps matching TRBD2 (6 bases). The germline V gene has CDR1 DFQATT and CDR2 SNEGSKA (reference sequence). CDR3 length equals 16 residues. V was shortened by 2 bases and J by 5 bases, with 22 bases between the two germline ends. The CDR3 sequence is CSARLRRGSGLHEQYF. CDR3 sequence (DNA): TGCAGTGCTAGATTGCGCCGGGGCAGCGGGCTCCACGAGCAGTACTTC.

Ten or more counts support this clonotype. The rearrangement uses TRBV19 and TRBJ1-2; D is undetermined. Trimming took 3 bases from V and 7 from J, leaving 18 bases between them. The germline V gene has CDR1 LNHDA and CDR2 SQIVND (reference sequence). This CDR3 region has 15 residues. CDR3 sequence reads: CASSITVTTVVGYTF. CDR3 nucleotide sequence: TGTGCCAGTAGTATTACTGTGACGACGGTCGTTGGCTACACCTTC.

This clonotype was found a few times. The DNA of the CDR3 is TGCGCCAGCAGCCATTCCAACGCGGGCGGGCGCGACGGCTACACCTTC. This encodes CASSHSNAGGRDGYTF. The V call is TRBV4-1, the J call TRBJ1-2; D not resolved. The V end lost 3 bases, the J end lost 8 bases, and 22 bases lay between the germline ends. Germline loops: CDR1 MGHRA, CDR2 YSYEKL. The CDR3 extends over 16 amino acids.

This clonotype was seen ten or more times. The chain carries TRBV5-5 and TRBJ1-2; no clear D gene. Trimming pared 0 bases from V and 6 bases from J, leaving 21 bases between. There are 17 residues in the CDR3. Per the germline V gene, CDR1 is SGHKS and CDR2 is YYEKEE (reference sequence). CDR3 DNA: TGTGCCAGCAGCTTGGCCCCCCTGAATATCGGCTTGAATGGCTACACCTTC. Translating gives CASSLAPLNIGLNGYTF.

This clonotype was detected ten times or more. The chain has TRBV6-1 and TRBJ2-3, with D possibly being TRBD2 (6 bases). This CDR3 has 15 amino acids. Between the trimmed V and J ends, which lost 6 bases and 3 bases, there was a span of 16 bases. In germline, CDR1 is MNHNS, CDR2 SASEGT. The CDR3 sequence: CASRPPAGGTDTQYF. In DNA, the CDR3 is TGTGCCAGCAGGCCCCCAGCTGGGGGGACAGATACGCAGTATTTT.

This clonotype has at least ten counts. V and J are TRBV9 and TRBJ2-7; D call uncertain. V dropped 0 bases and J dropped 3 bases, with 13 bases sitting between them. Germline V gene sequence: CDR1 SGDLS, CDR2 YYNGEE. The CDR3 is made up of 15 amino acids. The CDR3 region has the DNA TGTGCCAGCAGCGTAGGCTTAGACGGACGCTACGAGCAGTACTTC. Protein: CASSVGLDGRYEQYF.

This clonotype was recorded at least ten times. J is TRBJ2-3 and V is TRBV7-8; D not certain. CDR1 and CDR2 (germline): SGHVS, FQNEAQ. CDR3 size: 15 residues. Trimming stripped 0 bases from V and 2 bases from J, with 9 bases between. CDR3 coding DNA: TGTGCCAGCAGCTTAGCGAACGGAAACACAGATACGCAGTATTTT. This encodes CASSLANGNTDTQYF.

This clonotype turned up a few times. The rearrangement links TRBV5-1 to TRBJ1-1; weak D call: TRBD1 (6 bases). Germline V lookup: CDR1 SGHRS, CDR2 YFSETQ. The V end was cut by 0 bases, the J end by 0 bases, with 15 bases between. The CDR3 extends over 17 amino acids. The CDR3: CASSLEGGARLNTEAFF. The CDR3, as DNA: TGCGCCAGCAGCTTGGAGGGGGGGGCACGGCTGAACACTGAAGCTTTCTTT.